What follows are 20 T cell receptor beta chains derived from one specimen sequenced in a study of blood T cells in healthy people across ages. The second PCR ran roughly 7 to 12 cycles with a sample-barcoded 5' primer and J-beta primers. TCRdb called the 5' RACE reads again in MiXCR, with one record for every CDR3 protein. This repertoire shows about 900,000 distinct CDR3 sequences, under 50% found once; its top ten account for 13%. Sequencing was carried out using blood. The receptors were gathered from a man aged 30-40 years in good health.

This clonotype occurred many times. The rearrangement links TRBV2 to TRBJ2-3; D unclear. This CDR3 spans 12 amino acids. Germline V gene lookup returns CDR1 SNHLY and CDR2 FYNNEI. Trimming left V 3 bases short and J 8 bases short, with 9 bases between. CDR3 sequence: CASSEYQRTQYF. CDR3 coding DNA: TGTGCCAGCAGTGAGTACCAACGTACGCAGTATTTT.

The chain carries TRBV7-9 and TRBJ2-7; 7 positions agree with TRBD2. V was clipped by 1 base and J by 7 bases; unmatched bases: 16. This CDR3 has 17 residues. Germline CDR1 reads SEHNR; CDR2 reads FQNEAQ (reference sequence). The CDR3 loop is CASSLVSSGDKYNEQYF. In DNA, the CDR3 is TGTGCCAGCAGCTTAGTGTCTAGCGGTGATAAATACAATGAGCAGTACTTC. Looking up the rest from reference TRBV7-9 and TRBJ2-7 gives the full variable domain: DTGVSQNPRHKITKRGQNVTFRCDPISEHNRLYWYRQTLGQGPEFLTYFQNEAQLEKSRLLSDRFSAERPKGSFSTLEIQRTEQGDSAMYLCASSLVSSGDKYNEQYFGPGTRLTVT.

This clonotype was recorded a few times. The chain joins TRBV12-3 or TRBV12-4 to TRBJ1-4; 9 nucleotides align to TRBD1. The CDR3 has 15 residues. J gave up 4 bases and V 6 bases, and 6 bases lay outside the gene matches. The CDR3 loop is CASRAQGASNEKLFF. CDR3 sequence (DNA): TGTGCCAGCAGGGCACAGGGGGCTAGTAATGAAAAACTGTTTTTT.

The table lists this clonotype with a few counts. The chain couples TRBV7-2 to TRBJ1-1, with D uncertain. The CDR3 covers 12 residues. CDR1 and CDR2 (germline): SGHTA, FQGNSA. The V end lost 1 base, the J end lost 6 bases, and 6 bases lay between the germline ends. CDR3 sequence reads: CASSLDAAEAFF. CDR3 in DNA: TGTGCCAGCAGCTTAGACGCCGCTGAAGCTTTCTTT.

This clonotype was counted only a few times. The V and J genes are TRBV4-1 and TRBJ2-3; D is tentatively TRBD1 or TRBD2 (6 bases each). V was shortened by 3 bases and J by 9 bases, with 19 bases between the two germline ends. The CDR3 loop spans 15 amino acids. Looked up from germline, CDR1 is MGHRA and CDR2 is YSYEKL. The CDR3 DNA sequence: TGCGCCAGCAGCCATCCATTGAGGAGGGGGAGGACGCAGTATTTT. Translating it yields CASSHPLRRGRTQYF.

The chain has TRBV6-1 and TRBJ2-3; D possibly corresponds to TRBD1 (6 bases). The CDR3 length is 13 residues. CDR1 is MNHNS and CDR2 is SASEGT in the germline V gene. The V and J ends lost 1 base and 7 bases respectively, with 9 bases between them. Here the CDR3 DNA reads TGTGCCAGCAGTGAAGGGGACACGAATACGCAGTATTTT. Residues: CASSEGDTNTQYF.

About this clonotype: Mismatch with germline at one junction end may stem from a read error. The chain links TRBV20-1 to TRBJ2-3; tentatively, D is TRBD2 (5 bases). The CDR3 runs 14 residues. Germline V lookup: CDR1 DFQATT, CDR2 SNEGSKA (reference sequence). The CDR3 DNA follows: TGCAGTGCCAGACGGACTGGTAGCACAGATGCGCAGTATTTT. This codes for CSARRTGSTDAQYF.

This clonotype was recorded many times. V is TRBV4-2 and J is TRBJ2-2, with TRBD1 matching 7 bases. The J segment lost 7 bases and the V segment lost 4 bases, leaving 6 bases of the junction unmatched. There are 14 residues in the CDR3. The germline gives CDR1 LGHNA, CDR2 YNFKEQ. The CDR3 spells CASSPTGANGELFF. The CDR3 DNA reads TGTGCCAGCAGCCCCACAGGGGCTAACGGGGAGCTGTTTTTT.

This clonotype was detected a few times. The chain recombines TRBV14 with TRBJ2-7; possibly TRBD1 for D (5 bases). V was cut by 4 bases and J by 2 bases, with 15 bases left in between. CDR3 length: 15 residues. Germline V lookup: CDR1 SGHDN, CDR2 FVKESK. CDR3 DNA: TGTGCCAGCAGCCCCTGGCAGGGTGGTACCTACGAGCAGTACTTC. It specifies CASSPWQGGTYEQYF.

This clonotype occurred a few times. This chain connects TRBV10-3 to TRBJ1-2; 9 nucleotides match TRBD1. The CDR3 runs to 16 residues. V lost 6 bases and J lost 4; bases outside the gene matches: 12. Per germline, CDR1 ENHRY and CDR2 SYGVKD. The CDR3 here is CAISDPDRGGSYGYTF. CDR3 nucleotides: TGTGCCATCAGCGACCCGGACAGGGGAGGAAGCTATGGCTACACCTTC.

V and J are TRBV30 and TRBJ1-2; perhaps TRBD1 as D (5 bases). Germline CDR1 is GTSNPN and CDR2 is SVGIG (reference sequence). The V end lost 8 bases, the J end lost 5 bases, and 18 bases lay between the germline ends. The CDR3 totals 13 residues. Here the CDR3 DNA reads TGTGCCGCTCCACGCCAGGGAAGTTATGGCTACACCTTC. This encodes CAAPRQGSYGYTF. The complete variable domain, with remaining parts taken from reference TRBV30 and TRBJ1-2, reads SQTIHQWPATLVQPVGSPLSLECTVEGTSNPNLYWYRQAAGRGLQLLFYSVGIGQISSEVPQNLSASRPQDRQFILSSKKLLLSDSGFYLCAAPRQGSYGYTFGSGTRLTVV.

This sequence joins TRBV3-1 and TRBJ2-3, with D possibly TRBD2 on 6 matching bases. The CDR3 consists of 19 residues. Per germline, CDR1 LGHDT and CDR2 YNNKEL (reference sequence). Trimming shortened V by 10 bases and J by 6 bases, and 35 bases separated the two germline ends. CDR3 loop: CATQRSSPPAGSVVDTQYF. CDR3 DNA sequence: TGTGCCACCCAAAGGTCTTCCCCCCCGGCGGGATCGGTGGTGGATACGCAGTATTTT.

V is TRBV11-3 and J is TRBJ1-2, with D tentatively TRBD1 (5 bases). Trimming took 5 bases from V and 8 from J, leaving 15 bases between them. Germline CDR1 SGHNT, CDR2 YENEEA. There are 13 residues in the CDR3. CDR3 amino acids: CASSPPGGLGYTF. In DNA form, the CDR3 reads TGTGCCAGCAGCCCGCCGGGGGGACTGGGCTACACCTTC.

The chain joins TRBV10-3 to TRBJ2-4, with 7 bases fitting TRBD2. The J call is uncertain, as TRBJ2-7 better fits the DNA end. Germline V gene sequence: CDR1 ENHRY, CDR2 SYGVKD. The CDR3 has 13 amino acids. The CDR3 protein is CAITPGGTGEQYF. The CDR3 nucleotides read TGTGCCATCACTCCGGGGGGTACGGGCGAGCAGTACTTC.

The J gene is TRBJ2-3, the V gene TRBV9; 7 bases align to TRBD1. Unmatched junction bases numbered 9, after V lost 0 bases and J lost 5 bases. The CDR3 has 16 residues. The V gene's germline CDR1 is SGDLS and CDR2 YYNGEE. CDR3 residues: CASSVVEGASLDTQYF. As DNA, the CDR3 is TGTGCCAGCAGCGTAGTCGAGGGGGCCAGTTTAGATACGCAGTATTTT.

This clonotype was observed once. CDR3 nucleotide sequence: TGCAGCGTTACTAGCGGGGGCCGTACCTACGAGCAGTACTTC. This codes for CSVTSGGRTYEQYF. The chain couples TRBV29-1 to TRBJ2-7; 11 bases agree with TRBD2. After removal of 5 bases from V and 2 bases from J, the junction contained 5 bases not matched to a gene. Germline CDR1 SQVTM, CDR2 ANQGSEA. The CDR3 has 14 residues.

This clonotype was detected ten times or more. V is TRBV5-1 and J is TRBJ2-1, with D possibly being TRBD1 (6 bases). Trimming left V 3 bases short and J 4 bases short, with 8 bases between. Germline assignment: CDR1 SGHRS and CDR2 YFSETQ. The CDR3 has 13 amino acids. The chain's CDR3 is CASSSQGYNEQFF. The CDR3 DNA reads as TGCGCCAGCAGCTCGCAGGGGTACAATGAGCAGTTCTTC.

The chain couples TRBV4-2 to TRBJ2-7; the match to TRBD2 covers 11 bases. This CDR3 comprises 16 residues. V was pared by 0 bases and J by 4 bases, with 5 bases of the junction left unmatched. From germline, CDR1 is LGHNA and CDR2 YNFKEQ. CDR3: CASSQDPTSGRYEQYF. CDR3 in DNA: TGTGCCAGCAGCCAAGATCCTACTAGCGGGAGATACGAGCAGTACTTC.

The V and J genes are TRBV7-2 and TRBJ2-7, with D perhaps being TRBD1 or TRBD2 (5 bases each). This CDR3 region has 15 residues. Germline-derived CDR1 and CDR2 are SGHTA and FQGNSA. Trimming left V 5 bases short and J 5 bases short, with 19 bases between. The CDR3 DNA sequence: TGTGCCAGCAGCCGAGGGTGGGCAGGGTTGGACGAGCAGTACTTC. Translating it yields CASSRGWAGLDEQYF.

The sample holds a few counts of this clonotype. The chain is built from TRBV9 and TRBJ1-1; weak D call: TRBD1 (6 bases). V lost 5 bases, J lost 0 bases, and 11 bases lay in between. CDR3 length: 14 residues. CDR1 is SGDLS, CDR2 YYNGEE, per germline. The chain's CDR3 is CASSNTGMNTEAFF. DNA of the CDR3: TGTGCCAGCAGTAACACAGGGATGAACACTGAAGCTTTCTTT.